Below, 25 T cell receptor beta chains from the same sample are listed, as sequenced in a study of long-term antiretroviral therapy in people with HIV. Survey level was the resolution at which the v3.0 immunoSEQ assay ran. Sequencing was performed with immunoSEQ multiplex PCR; in TCRdb, only in-frame clones are kept and a portion is missing. The data hold more than 15,000 clones, with 70% to 90% observed a single time. The specimen comprised unsorted PBMCs, sampled 0.3 years before starting antiretroviral therapy. Receptors were obtained from a man in his forties or fifties with HIV.

The chain is built from TRBV7-9 and TRBJ2-1, with D possibly called TRBD1 or TRBD2 (5 bases each). Germline V gives CDR1 SEHNR, CDR2 FQNEAQ (reference sequence). Trimming pared 5 bases from V and 4 bases from J, leaving 12 bases between. The CDR3 covers 14 residues. The CDR3 DNA reads TGTGCCAGCAGCCCCGGGACGGCTTACAATGAGCAGTTCTTC. Amino acids: CASSPGTAYNEQFF.

This clone was picked up a small number of times. The chain is built from TRBV6-5 and TRBJ1-4; D remains unclear. The CDR3 extends over 15 amino acids. Germline CDR1 MNHEY, CDR2 SVGAGI. V lost 3 bases, J lost 8 bases, and 16 bases lay in between. The CDR3 here is CASSYAGEASEKLFF. CDR3 DNA: TGTGCCAGCAGTTATGCCGGGGAGGCGAGCGAAAAACTGTTTTTT.

The chain combines TRBV9 with TRBJ2-7; D might be TRBD1 or TRBD2, each matching 6 bases. Germline assignment: CDR1 SGDLS and CDR2 YYNGEE. The ends were cut back, 3 bases at V and 1 base at J, with 11 bases in the middle. The CDR3 runs 14 residues. CDR3 residues: CASSAGARSYEQYF. CDR3 DNA: TGTGCCAGCAGCGCGGGGGCCCGATCCTACGAGCAGTACTTC.

The V and J genes are TRBV15 and TRBJ1-4; D not resolved. V gave up 8 bases and J gave up 0 bases, with 13 bases separating them. The CDR3 loop spans 15 amino acids. CDR1 is LNHNV and CDR2 is YYDKDF in the germline V gene (reference sequence). The CDR3 here is CATAGGDATNEKLFF. The DNA of the CDR3 is TGTGCCACCGCTGGCGGCGATGCAACTAATGAAAAACTGTTTTTT.

The rearrangement joins TRBV7-9 to TRBJ2-1, with D perhaps TRBD1 (6 bases). The CDR3 extends over 14 amino acids. CDR1 and CDR2 from the germline V gene are SEHNR and FQNEAQ (reference sequence). With 4 bases removed from V and 2 bases from J, the gap between germline ends came to 9 bases. The CDR3 DNA is TGTGCCAGCAGCTCCGGGACACCCTACAATGAGCAGTTCTTC. The encoded protein is CASSSGTPYNEQFF.

This clone showed up just a few times. V is TRBV14 and J is TRBJ1-2; no firm D call. This CDR3 is built from 13 residues. Germline-derived CDR1 and CDR2 are SGHDN and FVKESK. Trimming pared 4 bases from V and 2 bases from J, leaving 8 bases between. The CDR3 DNA is TGTGCCAGCAGCCCTTTTTTGAACTATGGCTACACCTTC. This translates into CASSPFLNYGYTF.

V is TRBV7-2 and J is TRBJ2-7; 7 nucleotides align to TRBD2. With 5 bases clipped from V and 2 bases from J, the junction kept 9 bases outside the gene matches. From germline, CDR1 is SGHTA and CDR2 FQGNSA. This CDR3 contains 15 residues. As DNA, the CDR3 is TGTGCCAGCAGCCCAGAGGCGGGGGTTACCTACGAGCAGTACTTC. Translation: CASSPEAGVTYEQYF.

CDR3 in DNA: TGTGCCACTGGGCGGGAGCAGGGAAACACCATATATTTT. Encoded protein: CATGREQGNTIYF. This sequence joins TRBV7-9 and TRBJ1-3, with D uncertain. The CDR3 covers 13 residues. V was trimmed by 10 bases and J by 4 bases, leaving 14 bases between them. CDR1 SEHNR and CDR2 FQNEAQ come from the germline V gene (reference sequence).

The rearrangement joins TRBV5-4 to TRBJ1-1; weak D call: TRBD1 (5 bases). Germline V gene data show CDR1 as SGHNT and CDR2 as YYREEE (reference sequence). The V end was cut by 3 bases, the J end by 8 bases, with 11 bases between. This CDR3 has 12 amino acids. CDR3 nucleotide sequence: TGTGCCAGCAGCTCAACAGGAGGCGAAGCTTTCTTT. It encodes CASSSTGGEAFF.

This sequence joins TRBV5-1 and TRBJ2-7; TRBD1 might be the D (6 bases). This CDR3 has 12 residues. V lost 0 bases and J 5 bases, leaving 6 bases between the germline ends. Germline-derived CDR1 and CDR2 are SGHRS and YFSETQ. The CDR3 is CASSLGQDEQYF. The CDR3 nucleotides are TGCGCCAGCAGCTTGGGACAGGACGAGCAGTACTTC.

The CDR3 nucleotides are TGTGCCAGCAGTGCCAGATCCGGACTAGCGGGTAGCACAGATACGCAGTATTTT. Protein: CASSARSGLAGSTDTQYF. The chain couples TRBV25-1 to TRBJ2-3; 11 bases line up with TRBD2. The CDR3 length is 18 residues. Trimming took 4 bases from V and 0 from J; bases not matched to a gene: 9. Germline lookup yields CDR1 MGHDK and CDR2 SYGVNS. Complete variable domain (other parts from reference TRBV25-1 and TRBJ2-3): EADIYQTPRYLVIGTGKKITLECSQTMGHDKMYWYQQDPGMELHLIHYSYGVNSTEKGDLSSESTVSRIRTEHFPLTLESARPSHTSQYLCASSARSGLAGSTDTQYFGPGTRLTVL.

Only a few counts were recorded for this clone. The rearrangement links TRBV14 to TRBJ1-4, with a tentative D call TRBD1 (5 bases). Germline lookup yields CDR1 SGHDN and CDR2 FVKESK. This CDR3 has 16 amino acids. V lost 4 bases to trimming and J lost 8 bases, with 20 bases between them. The CDR3 here is CASSPRSVPQGEKLFF. The CDR3 nucleotides are TGTGCCAGCAGCCCCCGAAGTGTCCCTCAGGGAGAAAAACTGTTTTTT.

The chain uses TRBV9 and TRBJ2-3; D is undetermined. The CDR3 is 14 amino acids. The V end was cut by 4 bases, the J end by 8 bases, with 17 bases between. Germline V lookup: CDR1 SGDLS, CDR2 YYNGEE. The CDR3 DNA reads as TGTGCCAGCAGCCTGGCCCAAAATGAGGCTACGCAGTATTTT. Its translation is CASSLAQNEATQYF.

The chain is built from TRBV29-1 and TRBJ2-6, with D hard to call. The CDR3 extends over 13 amino acids. With 2 bases removed from V and 1 base from J, the gap between germline ends came to 3 bases. Per germline, CDR1 SQVTM and CDR2 ANQGSEA. In DNA form, the CDR3 reads TGCAGCGTTGAAATTTCTGGGGCCAACGTCCTGACTTTC. Translated: CSVEISGANVLTF.

This chain uses TRBV7-9 with TRBJ1-6; 10 bases align to TRBD1. Germline lookup yields CDR1 SEHNR and CDR2 FQNEAQ (reference sequence). The V segment lost 5 bases and the J segment 10 bases; nucleotides outside the gene matches: 8. The CDR3 has 15 residues. In nucleotides, the CDR3 is TGTGCCAGCAGCGCTGCGGGACAGGGGTACTCACCCCTCCACTTT. Translating gives CASSAAGQGYSPLHF.

This clone was counted between two and nine times. The rearrangement links TRBV7-9 to TRBJ2-7; D is unclear. CDR3 length: 11 residues. Trimming took off 1 base at V and 4 bases at J, with 2 bases between the two ends. Germline CDR1 reads SEHNR; CDR2 reads FQNEAQ (reference sequence). The CDR3 nucleotides are TGTGCCAGCAGCTTAGTTTACGAGCAGTACTTC. As protein: CASSLVYEQYF.

This rearrangement joins TRBV7-5 to TRBJ2-7. TRBV7-5 counts as a pseudogene. There are 15 residues in the CDR3. The CDR3 DNA follows: TGTGCCAGAAGCTTATCCGGGCAAGTATGCTACGAGCAGTACTTC. Amino acid sequence: CARSLSGQVCYEQYF.

This clone is a singleton in its sample. The chain is built from TRBV5-1 and TRBJ1-1, with D maybe TRBD1 (6 bases). V lost 0 bases, J lost 5 bases, and 14 bases lay in between. This CDR3 is 15 amino acids long. Looked up from germline, CDR1 is SGHRS and CDR2 is YFSETQ. In DNA form, the CDR3 reads TGCGCCAGCAGCTTGGGAGTCGGGGGCGATACTGAAGCTTTCTTT. Protein product: CASSLGVGGDTEAFF.

The chain has TRBV10-3 and TRBJ2-3; weak D call: TRBD2 (6 bases). The CDR3 runs to 15 residues. Germline V gives CDR1 ENHRY, CDR2 SYGVKD. V lost 1 base to trimming and J lost 4 bases, with 12 bases between them. In nucleotides, the CDR3 is TGTGCCATCAGTGAGTATCAAGCGGGCCCAGATACGCAGTATTTT. Translation gives CAISEYQAGPDTQYF.

In this sample, this clone turned up a few times. J is TRBJ1-2 and V is TRBV5-8, with TRBD1 as a possible D gene (5 bases). V gave up 0 bases and J gave up 7 bases, with 7 bases separating them. The germline V gene has CDR1 SGHTS and CDR2 YDEGEE. CDR3 length: 12 residues. The CDR3 loop reads CASSLVTVGYTF. The CDR3, as DNA: TGTGCCAGCAGCTTGGTGACAGTTGGCTACACCTTC.

The V call is TRBV19, the J call TRBJ2-3; D is unresolved. Per germline, CDR1 LNHDA and CDR2 SQIVND (reference sequence). Trimming left V 8 bases short and J 4 bases short, with 10 bases between. The length of the CDR3 is 12 residues. CDR3 coding DNA: TGTGCCAGTTTGGGTAGAGCAGATACGCAGTATTTT. Protein: CASLGRADTQYF.

This CDR3 reads CASSLQGASGNTIYF. CDR3 DNA: TGTGCCAGCAGCTTACAGGGGGCTTCTGGAAACACCATATATTTT. This sequence joins TRBV7-9 and TRBJ1-3, with 8 positions matching TRBD1. This CDR3 has 15 residues. The J segment lost 1 base and the V segment lost 2 bases, leaving 1 base of the junction unmatched. The germline gives CDR1 SEHNR, CDR2 FQNEAQ (reference sequence). Filled out from reference TRBV7-9 and TRBJ1-3, the complete variable domain reads DTGVSQNPRHKITKRGQNVTFRCDPISEHNRLYWYRQTLGQGPEFLTYFQNEAQLEKSRLLSDRFSAERPKGSFSTLEIQRTEQGDSAMYLCASSLQGASGNTIYFGEGSWLTVV.

This clone was recorded once. The chain carries TRBV5-6 and TRBJ1-1, with D perhaps TRBD1 (5 bases). Trimming shortened V by 3 bases and J by 3 bases, and 18 bases separated the two germline ends. This CDR3 contains 16 residues. Germline lookup yields CDR1 SGHDT and CDR2 YYEEEE. CDR3 sequence (DNA): TGTGCCAGCAGCTCGTTGATCGACAGAGTCGACACTGAAGCTTTCTTT. It translates to CASSSLIDRVDTEAFF.

The chain combines TRBV7-9 with TRBJ1-2; possible D gene TRBD1, 5 bases. Germline lookup yields CDR1 SEHNR and CDR2 FQNEAQ (reference sequence). With 4 bases removed from V and 4 bases from J, the gap between germline ends came to 16 bases. CDR3 length: 15 amino acids. The CDR3 here is CASSSRGRISYGYTF. The DNA for the CDR3 is TGTGCCAGCAGCTCTAGGGGACGGATAAGCTATGGCTACACCTTC.

This chain links TRBV10-3 with TRBJ2-1; 13 bases map to TRBD2. Losses at the gene ends were 6 bases for V and 4 bases for J; bases not matched to a gene: 9. The CDR3 runs to 17 residues. Germline CDR1 reads ENHRY; CDR2 reads SYGVKD. The CDR3 DNA reads as TGTGCCATCAGGGGGACTAGCGGGGCATTAAATTACAATGAGCAGTTCTTC. It specifies CAIRGTSGALNYNEQFF.